The 7 T cell receptor beta chains below were found in one sample sequenced in a study of cytomegalovirus exposure and HLA in healthy donors. The PCR was carried out with 60 Vbeta primers and 13 Jbeta primers. Here immunoSEQ multiplex PCR was the method, and the copy in TCRdb shows in-frame clones only, minus some. The sample comprises some 150,000 clones, more than 65% of which are singletons, and less than 2% rests with the top ten. Sequencing was carried out using PBMCs. All receptors come from a male donor in good health and CMV-seronegative.

The J gene is TRBJ2-2, the V gene TRBV6-5; 9 positions match TRBD2. The germline gives CDR1 MNHEY, CDR2 SVGAGI. The CDR3 covers 15 residues. V lost 5 bases and J lost 10; bases outside the gene matches: 11. The CDR3 loop is CASSTAGGPMEELFF. The CDR3, as DNA: TGTGCCAGCAGTACCGCGGGAGGGCCGATGGAGGAGCTGTTTTTT.

The CDR3 DNA follows: TGTGCCAGCAGCTTGGGGGCCGAGCAGTACTTC. It translates to CASSLGAEQYF. The chain uses TRBV5-4 and TRBJ2-7, with D unclear. The CDR3 is made up of 11 amino acids. V was shortened by 0 bases and J by 6 bases, with 4 bases between the two germline ends. The germline V gene encodes CDR1 SGHNT and CDR2 YYREEE (reference sequence).

J is TRBJ1-2 and V is TRBV7-2, with a weak D call TRBD1 (5 bases). The ends were cut back, 0 bases at V and 7 bases at J, with 15 bases in the middle. This CDR3 is 15 amino acids long. Germline lookup yields CDR1 SGHTA and CDR2 FQGNSA. CDR3 in amino acids: CASSLAGAGEIGYTF. The DNA for the CDR3 is TGTGCCAGCAGCTTAGCTGGGGCGGGGGAAATTGGCTACACCTTC.

This sequence joins TRBV7-3 and TRBJ1-6, with unresolved D. This CDR3 is 15 amino acids long. Trimming left V 5 bases short and J 5 bases short, with 13 bases between. Looked up from germline, CDR1 is SGHTA and CDR2 is FQGTGA. This CDR3 is CASSPHSGDNSPLHF. The CDR3 coding sequence is TGTGCCAGCAGCCCCCACTCGGGTGATAATTCACCCCTCCACTTT.

The chain combines TRBV10-3 with TRBJ1-1; 11 nucleotides line up with TRBD1. Per the germline V gene, CDR1 is ENHRY and CDR2 is SYGVKD. This CDR3 is built from 15 residues. V lost 6 bases and J lost 5; bases outside the gene matches: 8. In DNA, the CDR3 is TGTGCCATCAGGGATGGACAGGGGGCGCGAACTGAAGCTTTCTTT. Its translation is CAIRDGQGARTEAFF.

This clone was counted a few times. The chain combines TRBV10-2 with TRBJ2-5, with D possibly being TRBD2 (6 bases). V was pared by 4 bases and J by 5 bases, with 11 bases between. The CDR3 is 13 residues long. Germline CDR1 reads WSHSY; CDR2 reads SAAADI. The CDR3 protein is CASSVRGRETQYF. CDR3 in DNA: TGCGCCAGCAGTGTTCGGGGGAGGGAGACCCAGTACTTC.

The chain uses TRBV11-3 and TRBJ2-7, with 8 nucleotides matching TRBD2. Germline loops: CDR1 SGHNT, CDR2 YENEEA. The CDR3 length is 13 residues. J gave up 5 bases and V 3 bases, and 3 bases lay outside the gene matches. CDR3 coding DNA: TGTGCCAGCAGCTTCGCCGGGGGGGACGAGCAGTACTTC. Residues: CASSFAGGDEQYF.